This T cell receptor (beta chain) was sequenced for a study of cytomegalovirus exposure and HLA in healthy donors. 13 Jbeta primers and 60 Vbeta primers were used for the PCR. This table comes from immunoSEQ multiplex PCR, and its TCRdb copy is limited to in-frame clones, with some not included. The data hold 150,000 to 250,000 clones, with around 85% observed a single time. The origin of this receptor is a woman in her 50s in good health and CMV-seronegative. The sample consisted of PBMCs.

The CDR3 nucleotides read TGTGCCACCATTAGATGGGACAGGGCTAAATTTAGGACCAAAAACATTCAGTACTTC. Residues: CATIRWDRAKFRTKNIQYF. V is TRBV6-4 and J is TRBJ2-4; 9 bases align to TRBD1. Germline assignment: CDR1 MRHNA and CDR2 SNTAGT. The CDR3 covers 19 residues. V lost 10 bases and J lost 2; bases outside the gene matches: 21.